This TCR beta chain was identified in a study of post-analysis software for immune sequencing data. Study results and limitations: Five TRBV segments appeared more often in patients than in controls, and TRBV5-6, TRBV5-1 and TRBV20-1 were among these. Samples sharing a preparation batch grouped tightly together when assessed by F measure. Controls significantly exceeded multiple sclerosis patients in normalized Chao1 diversity.

Every TCR beta cDNA library bore unique molecular identifiers. TCRdb re-analysed the PCR reads in MiXCR, keeping a single row per CDR3 protein. The repertoire consists of some 800,000 distinct CDR3 sequences, with more than 45% occurring once and the leading ten covering 4.9%. Germline values: CDR1 SGHTA, CDR2 FQGNSA. V trimming: 6 bases; J trimming: 8 bases; junction bases outside the gene matches: 5. CDR3 size: 13 residues. A word on this clonotype: The antigen is not known.

The sequence came from a girl between 10 and 17 years old with multiple sclerosis. This chain connects TRBV7-2 to TRBJ2-1, with 9 bases lining up with TRBD2. Sequencing used blood. CDR3 amino acids: CASRAGGRDEQFF. CDR3 sequence (DNA): TGTGCCAGCAGAGCGGGAGGCCGGGATGAGCAGTTCTTC. The full variable domain, rest sourced from reference TRBV7-2 and TRBJ2-1, is GAGVSQSPSNKVTEKGKDVELRCDPISGHTALYWYRQSLGQGLEFLIYFQGNSAPDKSGLPSDRFSAERTGGSVSTLTIQRTQQEDSAVYLCASRAGGRDEQFFGPGTRLTVL.